What follows describes a single TCR beta chain. The antigen remains undetermined. For each CDR3 protein, TCRdb gives one entry from its re-call of the 5' RACE reads, without DNA. The sample includes around 380,000 distinct CDR3 sequences. This sample stems from a study of T cells expressing NK-cell markers. General study results and limits: Expanded clones of NKG2C+ T cells had an unclear HCMV specificity.

CDR1 is MGHRA and CDR2 is YSYEKL in the germline V gene. There are 13 residues in the CDR3. V is TRBV4-1 and J is TRBJ1-1; without DNA, the TCRdb call of TRBD1 cannot be checked. Sequenced input: blood T cells: a sorted CD56 or NKG2C T cell subset, CD4+ or CD8+ T cells, or bulk PBMC T cells (not recorded which). The receptor was isolated from a woman in her forties or fifties in good health. CDR3 loop: CASSTTGDPEAFF.